This passage covers 8 T cell receptor beta chains from one sample sequenced in a study of blood T cells in healthy people across ages. For the second PCR, which ran for about 6 to 11 cycles, a sample-barcoded 5' primer and a J-beta primer mix were used. TCRdb reanalysed the 5' RACE reads using MiXCR and keeps one entry per CDR3 protein. The data show about 690,000 distinct CDR3 sequences, 35% to 50% seen once. Sequenced input: blood. The origin of the receptors is a man aged 80 or over in good health.

With regard to this clonotype: A single base separates this from a much larger clone, so it may be a read error. The chain uses TRBV3-1 and TRBJ2-3, with a weak D call TRBD2 (6 bases). The germline V and J ends were trimmed by 3 bases and 5 bases, with 18 bases remaining between them. Germline CDR1 LGHDT, CDR2 YNNKEL (reference sequence). This CDR3 spans 16 amino acids. The CDR3 protein is CASSQSRRALEDTQYF. CDR3 bases: TGTGCCAGCAGCCAGAGCAGGAGGGCCTTGGAAGATACGCAGTATTTT.

This clonotype was detected a few times. The rearrangement joins TRBV20-1 to TRBJ2-5; 12 bases are a match to TRBD2. V lost 6 bases to trimming and J lost 4 bases; unmatched junction nucleotides: 12. The CDR3 runs to 16 residues. Germline loops: CDR1 DFQATT, CDR2 SNEGSKA (reference sequence). CDR3 loop: CSATLAGGQKGETQYF. CDR3 DNA sequence: TGCAGTGCAACGCTAGCGGGAGGGCAAAAGGGAGAGACCCAGTACTTC.

As concerns this clonotype: Being one base from a much bigger clone, this may be a read error. This chain connects TRBV20-1 to TRBJ2-5; the match to TRBD2 covers 8 bases. Trimming cost V 1 base and J 0 bases; bases outside gene matches: 10. Per germline, CDR1 DFQATT and CDR2 SNEGSKA (reference sequence). The CDR3 is 17 amino acids. This chain's CDR3 is CSARGRPKRGYQETQYF. The CDR3 DNA is TGCAGTGCTAGAGGTCGCCCAAAGCGGGGGTACCAAGAGACCCAGTACTTC.

The chain links TRBV12-5 to TRBJ2-3; D not resolved. The CDR3 spans 14 residues. Germline lookup yields CDR1 LGHNT and CDR2 FRNRAP. With 7 bases removed from V and 1 base from J, the gap between germline ends came to 12 bases. The DNA for the CDR3 is TGTGCTAGTGCTGGTAGGGCACGCACAGATACGCAGTATTTT. It is translated as CASAGRARTDTQYF.

The gene calls are TRBV20-1 and TRBJ2-3; 7 bases agree with TRBD2. The CDR3 extends over 15 amino acids. Germline values: CDR1 DFQATT, CDR2 SNEGSKA (reference sequence). Unmatched junction bases numbered 9, after V lost 6 bases and J lost 0 bases. CDR3 loop: CSAVRAGVSTDTQYF. CDR3 nucleotide sequence: TGCAGTGCCGTAAGGGCGGGAGTCAGCACAGATACGCAGTATTTT.

CDR3 bases: TGTGCCAGCAGTTACTCACGCGGGACAGGGGACACCGGGGAGCTGTTTTTT. Translation: CASSYSRGTGDTGELFF. The rearrangement uses TRBV6-6 and TRBJ2-2, with 10 bases fitting TRBD1. Germline assignment: CDR1 MNHNY and CDR2 SVGAGI (reference sequence). The CDR3 consists of 17 residues. J lost 3 bases, V lost 0 bases, and 4 bases had no gene match.

This chain links TRBV29-1 with TRBJ2-5; D uncertain. V dropped 4 bases and J dropped 1 base, with 10 bases sitting between them. This CDR3 comprises 13 residues. CDR1 SQVTM and CDR2 ANQGSEA come from the germline V gene. This CDR3 reads CSVGVRFQETQYF. The CDR3 nucleotides are TGCAGCGTTGGTGTCCGGTTCCAAGAGACCCAGTACTTC.

This clonotype was counted only a few times. This rearrangement joins TRBV20-1 to TRBJ1-5; TRBD1 agrees at 11 bases. Germline CDR1 is DFQATT and CDR2 is SNEGSKA (reference sequence). After removal of 6 bases from V and 6 bases from J, the junction contained 10 bases not matched to a gene. This CDR3 has 15 residues. The CDR3, as DNA: TGCAGTGCGGGAGGAGGACAGGGGGCTCTTCAGCCCCAGCATTTT. Amino acids: CSAGGGQGALQPQHF.